This TCR beta chain was profiled in a study of blood T cell repertoires in COVID-19. Study information: In each case, the material was cDNA or gDNA derived from T cells, B-cell-depleted T cells, or PBMCs.

This clone was detected only once. TCRdb keeps only in-frame clones here, not all; method: immunoSEQ multiplex PCR. The repertoire holds hundreds of thousands of clones, roughly 80% seen once, with less than 4% in the top ten. There are 15 residues in the CDR3. The V segment lost 2 bases and the J segment 10 bases; nucleotides outside the gene matches: 6. Germline loops: CDR1 SGHDT, CDR2 YYEEEE. This clonotype was obtained from a woman aged 40 to 55 who had been exposed to COVID-19. The sequenced material came from PBMCs or T cells enriched from blood (not recorded which). The V gene is TRBV5-6, the J gene TRBJ2-1; 13 bases are a match to TRBD2. The CDR3 DNA is TGTGCCAGCAGCTTCATAGGACTAGCGGGGGACGAGCAGTTCTTC. Protein sequence: CASSFIGLAGDEQFF.